A single sample is the source of the 24 T cell receptor beta chains below, sequenced in a study of blood T cell repertoires in COVID-19. TCRdb keeps only in-frame clones here, not all; method: immunoSEQ multiplex PCR. The sample carries about 210,000 clones, approximately 88% recorded once. The specimen sequenced was PBMCs or T cells enriched from blood (not recorded which). The source of these receptors is a woman in her forties with acute COVID-19.

V and J are TRBV28 and TRBJ2-1; D is perhaps TRBD2 (6 bases). V lost 7 bases to trimming and J lost 10 bases, with 20 bases between them. This CDR3 has 14 residues. Germline CDR1 is MDHEN and CDR2 is SYDVKM. The CDR3 loop is CASNSWRGAEEQFF. In DNA form, the CDR3 reads TGTGCCAGCAATTCATGGCGGGGAGCGGAGGAGCAGTTCTTC.

The chain carries TRBV7-9 and TRBJ2-3, with unresolved D. Germline assignment: CDR1 SEHNR and CDR2 FQNEAQ (reference sequence). This CDR3 has 14 residues. V was clipped by 1 base and J by 6 bases, with 11 bases between them. CDR3 in DNA: TGTGCCAGCAGCTTAGGATCAGTTACGGATACGCAGTATTTT. This sequence encodes CASSLGSVTDTQYF.

This chain connects TRBV19 to TRBJ2-5; 13 bases fit TRBD2. The germline V gene encodes CDR1 LNHDA and CDR2 SQIVND (reference sequence). The CDR3 is 15 amino acids. With V trimmed by 5 bases and J by 7 bases, 7 bases remained unmatched. The CDR3 region is CASSLGLAGEATQYF. Here the CDR3 DNA reads TGTGCCAGTAGTCTAGGACTAGCGGGGGAAGCGACCCAGTACTTC. Using reference TRBV19 and TRBJ2-5 for the parts outside the CDR3, the full variable domain is DGGITQSPKYLFRKEGQNVTLSCEQNLNHDAMYWYRQDPGQGLRLIYYSQIVNDFQKGDIAEGYSVSREKKESFPLTVTSAQKNPTAFYLCASSLGLAGEATQYFGPGTRLLVL.

This chain uses TRBV11-2 with TRBJ1-1; D gene ambiguous. Trimming removed 3 bases at V and 4 bases at J, with 9 bases between. The CDR3 sequence is 13 residues long. CDR1 and CDR2 (germline): SGHAT, FQNNGV. The CDR3: CASSFNSGTEAFF. The DNA for the CDR3 is TGTGCCAGCAGCTTCAACAGCGGCACTGAAGCTTTCTTT.

This chain uses TRBV6-5 with TRBJ2-7; weak D call: TRBD2 (5 bases). CDR3 size: 13 residues. Germline loops: CDR1 MNHEY, CDR2 SVGAGI. Trimming removed 6 bases at V and 2 bases at J, with 11 bases between. The CDR3 sequence: CASSGRTPYEQYV. CDR3 bases: TGTGCCAGCAGCGGGCGGACTCCCTACGAGCAGTACGTC.

The V and J genes are TRBV12-5 and TRBJ2-4, with 8 bases fitting TRBD1. V gave up 4 bases and J gave up 5 bases; unmatched junction bases: 4. Germline lookup yields CDR1 LGHNT and CDR2 FRNRAP. The CDR3 extends over 14 amino acids. The CDR3, as DNA: TGTGCTAGTGGTTCCCCGGGACAGGAAAACATTCAGTACTTC. Its translation: CASGSPGQENIQYF. Complete variable domain (other parts from reference TRBV12-5 and TRBJ2-4): DARVTQTPRHKVTEMGQEVTMRCQPILGHNTVFWYRQTMMQGLELLAYFRNRAPLDDSGMPKDRFSAEMPDATLATLKIQPSEPRDSAVYFCASGSPGQENIQYFGAGTRLSVL.

Note on this clone: One end of the junction does not line up with germline, which may come from a read error. J is TRBJ1-2 and V is TRBV30; 8 bases fit TRBD1. This CDR3 region has 15 residues. Germline V gives CDR1 GTSNPN, CDR2 SVGIG (reference sequence). CDR3 DNA: TGTGCCTGGAGATTGACCCTACAGGGGGGAAATGGGTACACCTTC. It yields the protein CAWRLTLQGGNGYTF.

This clone was detected only once. V and J are TRBV2 and TRBJ2-7; 8 bases are a match to TRBD2. This CDR3 is built from 15 residues. The germline gives CDR1 SNHLY, CDR2 FYNNEI. V shed 8 bases and J 2 bases; nucleotides not matched to a gene: 11. CDR3 sequence: CASRRGLAGTYEQYF. Here the CDR3 DNA reads TGTGCCAGCCGCCGCGGATTAGCGGGGACCTACGAGCAGTACTTC.

V gene TRBV15 combines with J gene TRBJ2-1; TRBD1 matches 9 bases. CDR1 and CDR2 (germline): LNHNV, YYDKDF (reference sequence). The CDR3 spans 15 residues. The junction had 9 bases not matched to a gene; V was cut back by 8 bases and J by 4 bases. The chain's CDR3 is CATQKTGGLYNEQFF. Here the CDR3 DNA reads TGTGCCACCCAGAAAACAGGGGGCTTGTACAATGAGCAGTTCTTC.

V and J are TRBV6-5 and TRBJ1-5; D is unresolved. V lost 11 bases and J lost 8, with 22 bases in between. Germline V gene sequence: CDR1 MNHEY, CDR2 SVGAGI. There are 14 residues in the CDR3. The CDR3 protein is CAGSMDGRLEPQHF. The CDR3 DNA is TGTGCCGGGAGTATGGACGGGAGACTAGAGCCCCAGCATTTT.

This sequence joins TRBV5-1 and TRBJ1-1; D uncertain. The CDR3 spans 14 residues. The germline CDR1 and CDR2 sequences are SGHRS and YFSETQ. Trimming stripped 4 bases from V and 4 bases from J, with 14 bases between. The DNA of the CDR3 is TGCGCCAGCAGCCCCGGGGAGGGCCGCACTGAAGCTTTCTTT. It translates to CASSPGEGRTEAFF.

V gene TRBV18 combines with J gene TRBJ2-2, with D possibly matching TRBD1 (5 bases). The CDR3 totals 15 residues. Trimming shortened V by 0 bases and J by 5 bases, and 10 bases separated the two germline ends. Germline-derived CDR1 and CDR2 are KGHSH and LQKENI. CDR3 coding DNA: TGTGCCAGCTCACCACCCAGGGCGGTAACCGGGGAGCTGTTTTTT. It is translated as CASSPPRAVTGELFF.

This rearrangement joins TRBV29-1 to TRBJ2-7; 8 nucleotides align to TRBD1. V lost 4 bases to trimming and J lost 4 bases; unmatched junction nucleotides: 3. CDR3 length: 12 amino acids. CDR1 and CDR2 (germline): SQVTM, ANQGSEA. The CDR3, as DNA: TGCAGCGTTGGGACAGGGATTTACGAGCAGTACTTC. Its protein product is CSVGTGIYEQYF.

The rearrangement uses TRBV5-1 and TRBJ2-1; D gene uncertain. Per the germline V gene, CDR1 is SGHRS and CDR2 is YFSETQ. V was trimmed by 0 bases and J by 5 bases, leaving 6 bases between them. This CDR3 comprises 13 residues. Written as DNA, the CDR3 is TGCGCCAGCAGCTTGGATTTTAACAATGAGCAGTTCTTC. This gives the protein CASSLDFNNEQFF.

The V and J genes are TRBV6-5 and TRBJ1-5, with D tentatively TRBD1 (5 bases). From germline, CDR1 is MNHEY and CDR2 SVGAGI. This CDR3 spans 13 amino acids. V dropped 5 bases and J dropped 6 bases, with 11 bases sitting between them. The CDR3 DNA follows: TGTGCCAGCAGTCCTAGGGGCCTTCAGCCCCAGCATTTT. Translation gives CASSPRGLQPQHF.

The chain combines TRBV5-8 with TRBJ2-3, with 9 bases that match TRBD1. The CDR3 is 16 amino acids. Germline V gene data show CDR1 as SGHTS and CDR2 as YDEGEE. J was trimmed by 4 bases and V by 4 bases; bases with no gene match: 10. CDR3 in DNA: TGTGCCAGCAGCCTGGGACAGGGCTTTACCTCAGATACGCAGTATTTT. The encoded protein is CASSLGQGFTSDTQYF.

The rearrangement joins TRBV18 to TRBJ1-2; D is ambiguous. Trimming took 1 base from V and 6 from J, leaving 12 bases between them. CDR3 length equals 14 residues. Germline values: CDR1 KGHSH, CDR2 LQKENI. The CDR3 loop is CASSPREAGDGYTF. DNA of the CDR3: TGTGCCAGCTCACCACGGGAGGCTGGGGATGGCTACACCTTC.

The V call is TRBV5-1, the J call TRBJ2-4; TRBD2 agrees at 9 bases. The V gene end was trimmed by 0 bases and the J gene end by 0 bases; junction bases not matched to a gene: 10. The CDR3 has 19 amino acids. Germline CDR1 is SGHRS and CDR2 is YFSETQ. The CDR3 DNA sequence: TGCGCCAGCAGCTTGGTTGCGGGGGGGCCGAGTACAGCCAAAAACATTCAGTACTTC. Translation gives CASSLVAGGPSTAKNIQYF.

The chain employs TRBV7-6 and TRBJ2-5; 8 positions agree with TRBD2. The germline gives CDR1 SGHVS, CDR2 FNYEAQ. The length of the CDR3 is 16 residues. Losses at the gene ends were 1 base for V and 2 bases for J; bases not matched to a gene: 6. The CDR3 reads CASSLGSLAGQETQYF. In DNA, the CDR3 is TGTGCCAGCAGCTTAGGTTCCCTAGCGGGTCAAGAGACCCAGTACTTC.

This sequence joins TRBV4-3 and TRBJ1-6; D is perhaps TRBD1 (6 bases). Germline V gene data show CDR1 as LGHNA and CDR2 as YSLEER. V dropped 0 bases and J dropped 7 bases, with 10 bases sitting between them. CDR3 length: 15 residues. CDR3 in DNA: TGCGCCAGCAGCCAAGATCATGGACAGAATTCACCCCTCCACTTT. Amino acids: CASSQDHGQNSPLHF.

The chain is built from TRBV11-2 and TRBJ1-4; D is ambiguous. The CDR3 runs 15 residues. The germline V and J ends were trimmed by 0 bases and 5 bases, with 10 bases remaining between them. Germline assignment: CDR1 SGHAT and CDR2 FQNNGV. The CDR3 loop is CASSLDLGGNEKLFF. The CDR3 DNA reads TGTGCCAGCAGCTTAGATCTAGGTGGGAATGAAAAACTGTTTTTT.

The chain uses TRBV12-3 or TRBV12-4 and TRBJ2-1, with a weak D call TRBD1 (6 bases). V gave up 7 bases and J gave up 5 bases, with 12 bases separating them. This CDR3 has 13 amino acids. The CDR3 loop reads CASKLDSNNEQFF. CDR3 sequence (DNA): TGTGCCAGCAAGCTGGACAGTAACAATGAGCAGTTCTTC.

The chain joins TRBV7-2 to TRBJ2-1; 7 nucleotides line up with TRBD2. The junction had 13 bases not matched to a gene; V was cut back by 4 bases and J by 10 bases. The CDR3 spans 15 residues. Germline V gene sequence: CDR1 SGHTA, CDR2 FQGNSA. DNA of the CDR3: TGTGCCAGCAGCTCGACCTCCGGGACTACGAGGGAGCAGTTCTTC. As protein: CASSSTSGTTREQFF.

The chain is built from TRBV4-3 and TRBJ1-6; D call uncertain. V dropped 1 base and J dropped 0 bases, with 10 bases sitting between them. The CDR3 totals 17 residues. CDR1 and CDR2 (germline): LGHNA, YSLEER. CDR3 protein: CASSQAGGSSYNSPLHF. The CDR3 DNA follows: TGCGCCAGCAGCCAAGCAGGAGGGAGCTCCTATAATTCACCCCTCCACTTT.